This T cell receptor beta chain is drawn from a study of T cells in Graves' hyperthyroidism and ophthalmopathy. The study, taken as a whole, reports: The model foresaw ophthalmopathy a median roughly 6.6 months prior to onset. Separation of ophthalmopathy from stable hyperthyroidism was achieved by a 13 V-J model.

This clonotype was detected only a few times. Its matching antigen is unknown. The V end was cut by 11 bases, the J end by 6 bases, with 26 bases between. CDR1 and CDR2 from the germline V gene are WSHSY and SAAADI. This CDR3 has 15 amino acids. It was RNA transcripts that yielded the amplified TCR beta CDR3 regions. Primed by the HTBI set, a first-round RT-PCR was run on the TCR CDR3. Each CDR3 protein gets one entry after TCRdb re-called the multiplex PCR reads with MiXCR. The sample shows around 500,000 distinct CDR3 sequences, about 16% of them seen only once. This TCR was recovered from a young woman with Graves' ophthalmopathy. Sequencing input: blood. The chain employs TRBV10-2 and TRBJ2-7; maybe TRBD2 (5 bases). The CDR3 bases are TGCGCCGCACGGGAAGCGCCGGGCGGTGTACGCGAGCAGTACTTC. Its translation: CAAREAPGGVREQYF.